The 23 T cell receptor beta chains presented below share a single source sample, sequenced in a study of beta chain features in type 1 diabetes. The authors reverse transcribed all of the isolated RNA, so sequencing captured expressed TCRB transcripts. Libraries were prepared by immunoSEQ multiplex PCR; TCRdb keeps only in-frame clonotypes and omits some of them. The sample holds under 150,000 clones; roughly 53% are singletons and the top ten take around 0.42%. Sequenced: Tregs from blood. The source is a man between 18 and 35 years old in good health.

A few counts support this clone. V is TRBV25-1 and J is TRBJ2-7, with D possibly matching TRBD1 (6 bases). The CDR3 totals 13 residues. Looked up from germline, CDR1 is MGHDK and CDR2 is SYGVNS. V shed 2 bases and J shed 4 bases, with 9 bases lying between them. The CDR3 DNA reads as TGTGCCAGCAGTGAACCAGGGGTATACGAGCAGTACTTC. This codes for CASSEPGVYEQYF.

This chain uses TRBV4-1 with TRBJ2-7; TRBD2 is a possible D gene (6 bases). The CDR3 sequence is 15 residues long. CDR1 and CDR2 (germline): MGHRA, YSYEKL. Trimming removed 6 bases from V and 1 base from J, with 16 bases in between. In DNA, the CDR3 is TGCGCCAGCAGTAAAGATCAGGGACTTTCCTACGAGCAGTACTTC. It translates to CASSKDQGLSYEQYF.

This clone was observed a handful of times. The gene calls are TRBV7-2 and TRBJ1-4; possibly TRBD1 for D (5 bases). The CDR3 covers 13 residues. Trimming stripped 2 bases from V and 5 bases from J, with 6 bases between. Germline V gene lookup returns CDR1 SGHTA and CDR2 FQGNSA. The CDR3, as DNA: TGTGCCAGCAGCTTAAGACAGAATGAAAAACTGTTTTTT. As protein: CASSLRQNEKLFF.

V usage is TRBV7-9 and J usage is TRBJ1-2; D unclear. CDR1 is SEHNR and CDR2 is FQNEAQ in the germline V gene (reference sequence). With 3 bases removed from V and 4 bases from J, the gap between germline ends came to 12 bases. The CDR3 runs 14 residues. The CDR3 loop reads CASSFEGSPYGYTF. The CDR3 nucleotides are TGTGCCAGCAGCTTTGAGGGCTCGCCCTATGGCTACACCTTC.

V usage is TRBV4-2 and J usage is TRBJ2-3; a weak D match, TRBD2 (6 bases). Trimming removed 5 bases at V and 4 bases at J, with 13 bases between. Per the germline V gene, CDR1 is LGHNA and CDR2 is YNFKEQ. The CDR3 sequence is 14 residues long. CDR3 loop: CASSGDFGSDTQYF. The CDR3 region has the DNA TGTGCCAGCAGCGGGGACTTCGGTTCAGATACGCAGTATTTT.

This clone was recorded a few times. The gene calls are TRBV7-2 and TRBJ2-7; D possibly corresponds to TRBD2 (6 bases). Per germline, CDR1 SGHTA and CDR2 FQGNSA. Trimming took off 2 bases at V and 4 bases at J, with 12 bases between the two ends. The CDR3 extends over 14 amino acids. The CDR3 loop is CASSLTYGGYEQYF. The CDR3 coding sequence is TGTGCCAGCAGCTTAACCTATGGAGGGTACGAGCAGTACTTC.

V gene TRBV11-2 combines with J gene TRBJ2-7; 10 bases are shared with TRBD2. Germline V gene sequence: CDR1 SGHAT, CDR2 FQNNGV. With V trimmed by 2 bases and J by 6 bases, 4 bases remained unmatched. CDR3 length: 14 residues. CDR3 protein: CASSLLAGESEQYF. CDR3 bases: TGTGCCAGCAGCTTACTAGCGGGGGAATCCGAGCAGTACTTC.

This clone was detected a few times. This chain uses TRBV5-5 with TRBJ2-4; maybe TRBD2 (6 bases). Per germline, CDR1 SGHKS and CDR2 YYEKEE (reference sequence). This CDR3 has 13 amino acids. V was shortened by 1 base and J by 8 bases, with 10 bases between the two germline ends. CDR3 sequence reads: CASSLPGVDIQYF. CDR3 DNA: TGTGCCAGCAGCTTGCCGGGAGTGGACATTCAGTACTTC.

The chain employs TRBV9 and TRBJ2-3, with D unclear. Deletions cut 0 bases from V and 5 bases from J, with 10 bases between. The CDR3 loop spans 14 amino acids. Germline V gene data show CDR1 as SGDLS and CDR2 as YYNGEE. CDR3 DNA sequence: TGTGCCAGCAGCGTAGTCAGCGACCGAGATACGCAGTATTTT. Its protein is CASSVVSDRDTQYF.

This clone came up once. The DNA of the CDR3 is TGTGCCAGCTCACCACGGGGGGGTTCACAAGAGACCCAGTACTTC. This gives the protein CASSPRGGSQETQYF. V usage is TRBV18 and J usage is TRBJ2-5, with 7 bases lining up with TRBD2. The CDR3 contains 15 residues. CDR1 KGHSH and CDR2 LQKENI come from the germline V gene. V was clipped by 1 base and J by 2 bases; unmatched bases: 4.

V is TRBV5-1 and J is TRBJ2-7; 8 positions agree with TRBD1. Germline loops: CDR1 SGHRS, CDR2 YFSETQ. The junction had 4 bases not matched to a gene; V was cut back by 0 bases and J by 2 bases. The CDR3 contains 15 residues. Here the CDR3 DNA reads TGCGCCAGCAGCTTGGTTACAGGGGGGACCTACGAGCAGTACTTC. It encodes CASSLVTGGTYEQYF.

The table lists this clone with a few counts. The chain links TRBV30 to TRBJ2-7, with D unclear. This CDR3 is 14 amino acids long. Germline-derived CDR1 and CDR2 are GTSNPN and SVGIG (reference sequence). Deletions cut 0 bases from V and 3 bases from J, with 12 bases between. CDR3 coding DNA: TGTGCCTGGAGTGTCCCCCCGCAGGACTACGAGCAGTACTTC. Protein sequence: CAWSVPPQDYEQYF.

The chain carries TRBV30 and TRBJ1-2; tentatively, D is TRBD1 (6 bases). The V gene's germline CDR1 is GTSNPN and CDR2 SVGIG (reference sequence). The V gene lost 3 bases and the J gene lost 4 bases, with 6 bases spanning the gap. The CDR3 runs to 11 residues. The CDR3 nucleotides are TGTGCCTGGAGGGACAGCTATGGCTACACCTTC. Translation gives CAWRDSYGYTF. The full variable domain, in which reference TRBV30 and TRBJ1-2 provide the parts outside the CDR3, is SQTIHQWPATLVQPVGSPLSLECTVEGTSNPNLYWYRQAAGRGLQLLFYSVGIGQISSEVPQNLSASRPQDRQFILSSKKLLLSDSGFYLCAWRDSYGYTFGSGTRLTVV.

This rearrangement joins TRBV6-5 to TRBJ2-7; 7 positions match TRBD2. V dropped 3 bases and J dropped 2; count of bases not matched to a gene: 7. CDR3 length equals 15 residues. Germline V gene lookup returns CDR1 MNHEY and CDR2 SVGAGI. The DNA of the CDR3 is TGTGCCAGCAGTTATGGTTCTAGCGGAACCTACGAGCAGTACTTC. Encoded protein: CASSYGSSGTYEQYF.

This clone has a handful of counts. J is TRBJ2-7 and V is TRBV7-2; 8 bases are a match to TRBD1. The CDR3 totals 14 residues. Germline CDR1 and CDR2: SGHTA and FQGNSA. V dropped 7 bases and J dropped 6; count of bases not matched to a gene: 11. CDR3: CASTPVQGASEQYF. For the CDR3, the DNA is TGTGCCAGCACCCCGGTCCAGGGGGCCTCCGAGCAGTACTTC. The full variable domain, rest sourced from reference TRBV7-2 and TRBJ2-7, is GAGVSQSPSNKVTEKGKDVELRCDPISGHTALYWYRQSLGQGLEFLIYFQGNSAPDKSGLPSDRFSAERTGGSVSTLTIQRTQQEDSAVYLCASTPVQGASEQYFGPGTRLTVT.

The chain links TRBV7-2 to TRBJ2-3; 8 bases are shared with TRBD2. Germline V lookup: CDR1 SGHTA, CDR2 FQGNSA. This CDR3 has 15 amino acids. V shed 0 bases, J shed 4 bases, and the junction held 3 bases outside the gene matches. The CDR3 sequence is CASSLAGTRADTQYF. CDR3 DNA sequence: TGTGCCAGCAGCTTAGCCGGGACTAGGGCAGATACGCAGTATTTT.

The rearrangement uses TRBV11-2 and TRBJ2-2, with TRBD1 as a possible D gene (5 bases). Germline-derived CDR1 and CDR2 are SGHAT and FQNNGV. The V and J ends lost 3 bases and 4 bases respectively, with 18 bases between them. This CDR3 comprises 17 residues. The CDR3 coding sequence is TGTGCCAGCAGCTTGGGTATTATGGGGCCAGGCACCGGGGAGCTGTTTTTT. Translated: CASSLGIMGPGTGELFF.

CDR3 residues: CASRAQGYSNQPQHF. In nucleotides, the CDR3 is TGTGCCAGCAGAGCACAGGGGTATAGCAATCAGCCCCAGCATTTT. The chain links TRBV6-5 to TRBJ1-5; 7 bases agree with TRBD1. This CDR3 contains 15 residues. In germline, CDR1 is MNHEY, CDR2 SVGAGI. The junction had 5 bases not matched to a gene; V was cut back by 6 bases and J by 0 bases.

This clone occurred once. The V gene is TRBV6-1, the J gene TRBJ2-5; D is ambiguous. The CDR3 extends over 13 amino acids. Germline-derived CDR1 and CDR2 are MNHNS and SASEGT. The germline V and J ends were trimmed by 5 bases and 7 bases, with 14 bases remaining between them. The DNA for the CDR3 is TGTGCCAGCAGTTCTGAAGTGTCGGGGACCCAGTACTTC. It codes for CASSSEVSGTQYF.

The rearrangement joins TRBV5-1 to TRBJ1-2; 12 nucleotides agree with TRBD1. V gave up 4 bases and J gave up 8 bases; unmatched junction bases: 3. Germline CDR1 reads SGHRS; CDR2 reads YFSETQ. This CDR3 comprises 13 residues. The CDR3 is CASSRDRGLGYTF. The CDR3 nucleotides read TGCGCCAGCAGCAGGGACAGGGGGCTAGGCTACACCTTC.

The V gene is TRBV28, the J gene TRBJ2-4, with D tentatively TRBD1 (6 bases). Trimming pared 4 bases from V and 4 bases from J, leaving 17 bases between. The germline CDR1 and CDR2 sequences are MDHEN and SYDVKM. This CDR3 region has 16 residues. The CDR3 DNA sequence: TGTGCCAGCAGTTCCCCACCTCAGGGGTTTAAAAACATTCAGTACTTC. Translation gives CASSSPPQGFKNIQYF.

The CDR3 spells CASREGTGGSYEQYF. Written as DNA, the CDR3 is TGTGCCAGCAGGGAAGGGACAGGGGGCTCCTACGAGCAGTACTTC. The rearrangement links TRBV28 to TRBJ2-5; TRBD1 aligns across 11 bases. The end of the DNA is better explained by TRBJ2-7, so the J call may be wrong. This CDR3 contains 15 residues. From germline, CDR1 is MDHEN and CDR2 SYDVKM.

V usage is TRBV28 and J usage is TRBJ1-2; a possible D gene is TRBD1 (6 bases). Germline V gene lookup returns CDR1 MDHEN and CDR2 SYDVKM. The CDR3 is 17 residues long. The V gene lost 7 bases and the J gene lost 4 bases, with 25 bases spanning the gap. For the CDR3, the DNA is TGTGCCAGCACTAAGGGAGGGGGGGACTCAAGTGGCTATGGCTACACCTTC. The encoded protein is CASTKGGGDSSGYGYTF.